Each of the 14 T cell receptor beta chains below was sequenced from the same sample in a study of siplizumab effects on memory and regulatory T cells (dated by TCRdb to between 2017 and 2020). Receptor libraries were prepared by the immunoSEQ multiplex PCR assay. Held by TCRdb, this immuneACCESS table contains in-frame sequences only and omits some clones. Under half of the omission traces to an unresolved V gene where checked; the cause of the rest is unknown. Within this sample are 90,000 to 110,000 clones, with 90% to 95% of them counted one time only. The ten largest clones add up to under 0.75% of the sample. Specimen: Tregs sorted from blood. The receptor source for this set is a human donor in good health.

J is TRBJ1-2 and V is TRBV7-2, with D possibly matching TRBD1 (5 bases). The V and J ends lost 2 bases and 4 bases respectively, with 14 bases between them. This CDR3 comprises 15 residues. Germline CDR1 is SGHTA and CDR2 is FQGNSA. In DNA form, the CDR3 reads TGTGCCAGCAGCTTATATCCGGGGGGAATCTATGGCTACACCTTC. Translating it yields CASSLYPGGIYGYTF.

The chain uses TRBV4-2 and TRBJ1-6; D possibly corresponds to TRBD1 (6 bases). This CDR3 spans 14 amino acids. The V and J ends lost 2 bases and 10 bases respectively, with 12 bases between them. The germline V gene encodes CDR1 LGHNA and CDR2 YNFKEQ. The CDR3 sequence is CASSQQGRESPLHF. CDR3 DNA: TGTGCCAGCAGCCAACAGGGGCGGGAATCACCCCTCCACTTT.

This clone was counted only a few times. The chain links TRBV6-6 to TRBJ2-5; 10 bases fit TRBD1. The J segment lost 0 bases and the V segment lost 6 bases, leaving 7 bases of the junction unmatched. The CDR3 extends over 16 amino acids. CDR1 MNHNY and CDR2 SVGAGI come from the germline V gene (reference sequence). The CDR3 bases are TGTGCCAGCAGGCTCGGGACAGGGGCGTACCAAGAGACCCAGTACTTC. This encodes CASRLGTGAYQETQYF.

The chain recombines TRBV7-8 with TRBJ2-1; 13 bases fit TRBD2. Germline CDR1 and CDR2: SGHVS and FQNEAQ. This CDR3 region has 17 residues. V shed 9 bases, J shed 0 bases, and the junction held 8 bases outside the gene matches. The CDR3 DNA follows: TGTGCCAGTGGGAGGACTAGCGGGGGTAGCTCCTACAATGAGCAGTTCTTC. This codes for CASGRTSGGSSYNEQFF.

The chain employs TRBV25-1 and TRBJ1-1; 9 nucleotides line up with TRBD1. Germline V gene data show CDR1 as MGHDK and CDR2 as SYGVNS. This CDR3 comprises 16 residues. V lost 4 bases and J lost 4; bases outside the gene matches: 10. The CDR3 nucleotides read TGTGCCAGCAGTGGGGCCTTAGGGACAGGGCCCACTGAAGCTTTCTTT. Its translation: CASSGALGTGPTEAFF.

The chain couples TRBV2 to TRBJ2-4; D gene ambiguous. The germline CDR1 and CDR2 sequences are SNHLY and FYNNEI. V lost 5 bases to trimming and J lost 8 bases, with 10 bases between them. The CDR3 extends over 12 amino acids. The CDR3 DNA follows: TGTGCCAGCAGTAACTCCCGGGACATTCAGTACTTC. Protein sequence: CASSNSRDIQYF. The whole variable domain, remainder taken from reference TRBV2 and TRBJ2-4, is EPEVTQTPSHQVTQMGQEVILRCVPISNHLYFYWYRQILGQKVEFLVSFYNNEISEKSEIFDDQFSVERPDGSNFTLKIRSTKLEDSAMYFCASSNSRDIQYFGAGTRLSVL.

The chain couples TRBV7-9 to TRBJ2-7; D remains ambiguous. The V and J ends lost 2 bases and 3 bases respectively, with 23 bases between them. The germline CDR1 and CDR2 sequences are SEHNR and FQNEAQ (reference sequence). The CDR3 sequence is 18 residues long. CDR3 residues: CASSLFLTLGRLNYEQYF. The DNA of the CDR3 is TGTGCCAGCAGCTTATTCCTTACTCTAGGCAGGTTGAACTACGAGCAGTACTTC.

The chain recombines TRBV15 with TRBJ1-5; 7 bases map to TRBD1. The V and J ends lost 4 bases and 4 bases, in that order; junction bases with no gene match: 10. This CDR3 has 16 amino acids. The germline V gene has CDR1 LNHNV and CDR2 YYDKDF (reference sequence). The CDR3 DNA follows: TGTGCCACCAGCAACAGGGGAGGAGTGGAAAATCAGCCCCAGCATTTT. Translating gives CATSNRGGVENQPQHF.

The rearrangement links TRBV9 to TRBJ1-2; D ambiguous. CDR3 size: 12 residues. CDR1 is SGDLS and CDR2 is YYNGEE in the germline V gene. Deletions cut 0 bases from V and 8 bases from J, with 8 bases between. The CDR3: CASSVETGGYTF. The CDR3 nucleotides are TGTGCCAGCAGCGTAGAGACCGGCGGCTACACCTTC.

The gene calls are TRBV6-6 and TRBJ1-3; D gene uncertain. The CDR3 spans 14 residues. Germline CDR1 reads MNHNY; CDR2 reads SVGAGI (reference sequence). Trimming stripped 6 bases from V and 0 bases from J, with 9 bases between. The CDR3 spells CASRVPSSGNTIYF. The DNA for the CDR3 is TGTGCCAGCAGGGTACCAAGCTCTGGAAACACCATATATTTT.

The genes are TRBV29-1 and TRBJ2-1; D is unresolved. The V and J ends lost 7 bases and 3 bases respectively, with 13 bases between them. CDR1 is SQVTM and CDR2 is ANQGSEA in the germline V gene. The CDR3 extends over 13 amino acids. CDR3 DNA: TGCAGCGCCGACGGACCCAACTACAATGAGCAGTTCTTC. Translating gives CSADGPNYNEQFF.

The chain combines TRBV6-5 with TRBJ1-1; tentatively, D is TRBD1 (5 bases). Trimming took off 0 bases at V and 3 bases at J, with 8 bases between the two ends. The germline V gene encodes CDR1 MNHEY and CDR2 SVGAGI. The CDR3 contains 14 residues. CDR3: CASSYSRVYTEAFF. As DNA, the CDR3 is TGTGCCAGCAGTTACTCCAGGGTGTACACTGAAGCTTTCTTT.

The chain is built from TRBV6-1 and TRBJ1-1; maybe TRBD1 (5 bases). The germline CDR1 and CDR2 sequences are MNHNS and SASEGT. The CDR3 is 15 residues long. Trimming cost V 6 bases and J 4 bases, with 18 bases left between them. CDR3 protein: CASSTGRPTGTEAFF. For the CDR3, the DNA is TGTGCCAGCAGCACGGGACGCCCAACGGGCACTGAAGCTTTCTTT.

The chain carries TRBV5-4 and TRBJ2-1; 10 bases agree with TRBD2. The germline V gene encodes CDR1 SGHNT and CDR2 YYREEE (reference sequence). V was clipped by 2 bases and J by 4 bases; unmatched bases: 3. There are 15 residues in the CDR3. The CDR3 region has the DNA TGTGCCAGCAGCTTACTAGCGGGGTCATACAATGAGCAGTTCTTC. Its translation: CASSLLAGSYNEQFF.